This T cell receptor (beta chain) came from a study of blood T cell repertoires in COVID-19. Data came from immunoSEQ multiplex PCR; TCRdb stores just in-frame clones and leaves some out. The table lists about 110,000 clones, about 90% of them singletons, with about 1% in the top ten. Germline V gene lookup returns CDR1 LGHNT and CDR2 FRNRAP. The CDR3 is 15 amino acids. The J segment lost 5 bases and the V segment lost 2 bases, leaving 8 bases of the junction unmatched. This clone has just a few counts. This clonotype originated in a woman between 50 and 59 years old with active or convalescent COVID-19. The chain has TRBV12-5 and TRBJ2-7; 8 bases match TRBD1. The sequenced material came from peripheral blood. The CDR3 spells CASGLSRTGRDEQYF. CDR3 nucleotides: TGTGCTAGTGGTTTGTCACGGACAGGGCGGGACGAGCAGTACTTC.